The rows below give T cell receptor beta chains drawn from one sample of a study of siplizumab effects on memory and regulatory T cells. Assay: immunoSEQ multiplex PCR; the TCRdb copy retains only in-frame clones and omits some. The profile shows about 120,000 clones, 93% of them singletons. The sample consisted of non-Treg CD4+ T cells sorted from blood. These receptors all stem from a human donor in good health. Each CDR3 is given with its conserved first and last residue. D genes are given only for firm matches. The size entry is marked missing in some rows and otherwise reads once, few, many or a size class.

v_call	d_call	clone_size	j_call	cdr3_aa	cdr3_nt
TRBV5-6	.	.	TRBJ2-7	CASSPLGLASTYEQYF	TGTGCCAGCAGCCCACTGGGACTGGCATCCACCTACGAGCAGTACTTC
TRBV7-2	.	.	TRBJ1-3	CASSLGGSTLNTIYF	TGTGCCAGCAGCTTAGGGGGGTCGACGCTAAACACCATATATTTT
TRBV30	.	.	TRBJ1-4	CAWGERDGMTTHKRENEKLFF	TGTGCCTGGGGGGAAAGAGATGGAATGACGACGCATAAAAGGGAAAATGAAAAACTGTTTTTT
TRBV9	TRBD1	few	TRBJ1-5	CASSQGEGASNQPQHF	TGTGCCAGCAGCCAGGGGGAGGGGGCGAGCAATCAGCCCCAGCATTTT
TRBV7-2	.	once	TRBJ1-4	CASSLGRAIEKLFF	TGTGCCAGCAGCTTAGGGAGGGCTATAGAAAAACTGTTTTTT
TRBV10-3	TRBD2	once	TRBJ2-5	CATSGGSETQYF	TGTGCCACCAGCGGGGGATCAGAGACCCAGTACTTC
TRBV7-2	.	.	TRBJ1-2	CASSLGGAGGYTF	TGTGCCAGCAGCTTAGGGGGCGCAGGGGGCTACACCTTC
TRBV6-1	.	.	TRBJ1-1	CASSDWDLNTEAFF	TGTGCCAGCAGTGATTGGGATTTGAACACTGAAGCTTTCTTT
TRBV18	.	.	TRBJ1-2	CASSPPSQASYGYTF	TGTGCCAGCTCACCCCCGTCCCAGGCGTCATATGGCTACACCTTC
TRBV5-1	.	.	TRBJ2-7	CASSLQGYEQYF	TGCGCCAGCAGCTTACAGGGTTACGAGCAGTACTTC
TRBV5-8	.	.	TRBJ1-6	CASSLLSYNSPLHF	TGTGCCAGCAGCTTATTGTCCTATAATTCACCCCTCCACTTT
TRBV7-8	.	.	TRBJ1-3	CASSRDGSGNTIYF	TGTGCCAGCAGCCGGGACGGCTCTGGAAACACCATATATTTT
TRBV2	.	.	TRBJ2-7	CASTWGSYEQYF	TGTGCCAGCACGTGGGGCTCCTACGAGCAGTACTTC
TRBV6-5	.	.	TRBJ1-5	CASSSLAPLQPQHF	TGTGCCAGCAGTTCCCTCGCGCCGTTACAGCCCCAGCATTTT
TRBV28	.	.	TRBJ2-5	CASSFPGWQETQYF	TGTGCCAGCAGTTTCCCAGGGTGGCAAGAGACCCAGTACTTC
TRBV10-3	TRBD1	once	TRBJ1-6	CAIQQGANSPLHF	TGTGCCATTCAACAGGGGGCCAATTCACCCCTCCACTTT
TRBV7-2	TRBD2	.	TRBJ2-3	CASSTRLARTDTQYF	TGTGCCAGCAGCACCCGACTAGCTCGAACAGATACGCAGTATTTT
TRBV2	.	.	TRBJ1-2	CASSEARGNYGYTF	TGTGCCAGCAGTGAAGCGCGAGGTAACTATGGCTACACCTTC
TRBV30	.	once	TRBJ2-7	CAWSVTGEQYF	TGTGCCTGGAGTGTAACTGGCGAGCAGTACTTC
TRBV5-1	TRBD1	once	TRBJ1-2	CASSQAIGQVDGYTF	TGCGCCAGCAGCCAGGCCATCGGACAGGTGGATGGCTACACCTTC
TRBV28	.	few	TRBJ1-1	CASSSHGSRGAFF	TGTGCCAGCAGTTCACATGGGTCTCGGGGAGCTTTCTTT
TRBV19	TRBD1	.	TRBJ1-2	CASSARTGSYGYTF	TGTGCCAGTAGTGCGCGGACAGGGAGCTATGGCTACACCTTC
TRBV6-5	TRBD1	.	TRBJ2-7	CASSYVRDRNYEQYF	TGTGCCAGCAGTTACGTCCGGGACAGGAACTACGAGCAGTACTTC
TRBV19	.	.	TRBJ2-3	CASSISTDTQYF	TGTGCCAGTAGTATTTCAACAGATACGCAGTATTTT
TRBV30	.	.	TRBJ1-4	CAWSVHGATNEKLFF	TGTGCCTGGAGTGTTCACGGGGCAACTAATGAAAAACTGTTTTTT
TRBV25-1	TRBD1	.	TRBJ2-2	CASSGQGAAGELFF	TGTGCCAGCAGTGGACAGGGGGCAGCCGGGGAGCTGTTTTTT
TRBV15	.	.	TRBJ2-3	CATSRGAQGRGDTQYF	TGTGCCACCAGCAGGGGAGCCCAGGGGCGGGGAGATACGCAGTATTTT
TRBV10-3	.	.	TRBJ2-1	CAISQSQGGYNEQFF	TGTGCCATCAGTCAGAGCCAGGGGGGGTACAATGAGCAGTTCTTC
TRBV19	TRBD1	.	TRBJ1-5	CASSTGTGPSGSNQPQHF	TGTGCCAGTAGTACCGGGACAGGGCCCTCCGGGAGCAATCAGCCCCAGCATTTT
TRBV6-6	.	once	TRBJ2-2	CASSLRENTGELFF	TGTGCCAGCAGCCTCCGGGAGAACACCGGGGAGCTGTTTTTT
TRBV19	TRBD1	.	TRBJ1-1	CASRYPGGHTEAFF	TGTGCCAGTAGGTATCCAGGGGGGCACACTGAAGCTTTCTTT
TRBV25-1	.	.	TRBJ1-2	CASRGPTPTEGYTF	TGTGCCAGCAGGGGCCCCACGCCCACGGAGGGCTACACCTTC
TRBV14	.	once	TRBJ2-3	CASSQDQAGGTDTQYF	TGTGCCAGCAGCCAAGATCAGGCAGGGGGGACAGATACGCAGTATTTT
TRBV7-2	TRBD1	once	TRBJ2-5	CASSRDRAQETQYF	TGTGCCAGCAGCAGGGACAGGGCCCAAGAGACCCAGTACTTC
TRBV5-6	.	.	TRBJ1-6	CASSLVRVNSPLHF	TGTGCCAGCAGCTTGGTGAGGGTTAATTCACCCCTCCACTTT
TRBV29-1	.	.	TRBJ2-5	CSVESSGGPETQYF	TGCAGCGTTGAATCGTCGGGGGGCCCAGAGACCCAGTACTTC
TRBV18	.	once	TRBJ2-7	CASSPSTDYYEQYF	TGTGCCAGCTCACCCTCGACAGATTACTACGAGCAGTACTTC
TRBV4-1	.	few	TRBJ1-5	CASSQGTVSNQPQHF	TGCGCCAGCAGCCAAGGGACAGTTAGCAATCAGCCCCAGCATTTT
TRBV7-3	TRBD1	.	TRBJ1-2	CASSLTGPNDRGYGYTF	TGTGCCAGCAGCTTAACGGGACCCAACGACAGGGGCTATGGCTACACCTTC
TRBV29-1	.	.	TRBJ2-5	CSVVGQGRGTQYF	TGCAGCGTTGTGGGCCAGGGAAGGGGAACCCAGTACTTC
TRBV7-3	TRBD1	.	TRBJ2-1	CASSQGQGGYNEQFF	TGTGCCAGCAGCCAGGGACAGGGGGGTTACAATGAGCAGTTCTTC
TRBV10-3	.	.	TRBJ2-1	CAIRVEGVNDEQFF	TGTGCCATCAGGGTAGAGGGGGTGAACGATGAGCAGTTCTTC
TRBV2	.	.	TRBJ2-1	CASSEARGTGNEQFF	TGTGCCAGCAGTGAAGCGCGGGGGACAGGTAATGAGCAGTTCTTC
TRBV7-2	.	.	TRBJ1-2	CASSLGSLGFGYTF	TGTGCCAGCAGCTTAGGATCCTTGGGGTTTGGCTACACCTTC
TRBV4-3	.	.	TRBJ1-5	CASSQEQGSNQPQHF	TGCGCCAGCAGCCAAGAGCAAGGTAGCAATCAGCCCCAGCATTTT
TRBV27	TRBD2	.	TRBJ2-1	CASSRSGTSGGEQFF	TGTGCCAGCAGCCGCTCCGGGACTAGCGGGGGGGAGCAGTTCTTC
TRBV19	TRBD2	.	TRBJ2-3	CASSTGTSGGAADTQYF	TGTGCCAGTAGCACCGGGACTAGCGGGGGGGCAGCGGATACGCAGTATTTT
TRBV7-3	TRBD2	once	TRBJ2-1	CASSPRGLAGSYNEQFF	TGTGCCAGCAGCCCAAGGGGATTAGCGGGGTCCTACAATGAGCAGTTCTTC
TRBV7-9	TRBD1	once	TRBJ1-2	CASSLTGGIGYTF	TGTGCCAGCAGCTTAACAGGGGGAATAGGCTACACCTTC
TRBV20-1	.	.	TRBJ1-2	CSAREDYGYTF	TGCAGTGCTAGAGAAGACTATGGCTACACCTTC